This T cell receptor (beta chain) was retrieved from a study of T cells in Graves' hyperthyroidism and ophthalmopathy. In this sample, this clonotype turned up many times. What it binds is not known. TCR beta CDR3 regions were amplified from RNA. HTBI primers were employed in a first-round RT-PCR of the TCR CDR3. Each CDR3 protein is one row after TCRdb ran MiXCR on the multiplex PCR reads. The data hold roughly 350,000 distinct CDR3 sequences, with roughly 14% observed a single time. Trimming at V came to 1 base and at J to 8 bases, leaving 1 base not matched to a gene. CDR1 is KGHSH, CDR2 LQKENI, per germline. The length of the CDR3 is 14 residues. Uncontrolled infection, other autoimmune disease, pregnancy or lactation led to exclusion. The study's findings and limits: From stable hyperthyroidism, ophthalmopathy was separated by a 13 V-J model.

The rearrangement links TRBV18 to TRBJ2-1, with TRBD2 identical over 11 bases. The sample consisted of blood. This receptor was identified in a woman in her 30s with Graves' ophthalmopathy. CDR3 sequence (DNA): TGTGCCAGCTCACCACTAGCGGGGGGGGATGAGCAGTTCTTC. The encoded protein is CASSPLAGGDEQFF. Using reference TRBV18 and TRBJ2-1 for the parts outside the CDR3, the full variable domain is NAGVMQNPRHLVRRRGQEARLRCSPMKGHSHVYWYRQLPEEGLKFMVYLQKENIIDESGMPKERFSAEFPKEGPSILRIQQVVRGDSAAYFCASSPLAGGDEQFFGPGTRLTVL.